The 13 T cell receptor beta chains below were found in one sample sequenced in a study of blood T cell repertoires in COVID-19. Here immunoSEQ multiplex PCR was the method, and the copy in TCRdb shows in-frame clones only, minus some. The table includes about 460,000 clones, around 85% detected once. The sequenced sample was PBMCs or T cells enriched from blood (not recorded which). The receptors were gathered from a woman aged 55-69 years who had recovered from COVID-19.

This clone has only a few counts. The V and J genes are TRBV7-8 and TRBJ1-1, with 7 bases fitting TRBD1. V lost 6 bases, J lost 3 bases, and 10 bases stayed unmatched. Per germline, CDR1 SGHVS and CDR2 FQNEAQ. The length of the CDR3 is 15 residues. CDR3 in DNA: TGTGCCAGCAGGCGACAGGGTACGGTAGACACTGAAGCTTTCTTT. Its translation is CASRRQGTVDTEAFF. Drawing the rest from reference TRBV7-8 and TRBJ1-1, the complete variable domain is GAGVSQSPRYKVAKRGQDVALRCDPISGHVSLFWYQQALGQGPEFLTYFQNEAQLDKSGLPSDRFFAERPEGSVSTLKIQRTQQEDSAVYLCASRRQGTVDTEAFFGQGTRLTVV.

The J gene is TRBJ2-1, the V gene TRBV4-1; TRBD2 agrees at 7 bases. The J segment lost 12 bases and the V segment lost 0 bases, leaving 5 bases of the junction unmatched. Germline loops: CDR1 MGHRA, CDR2 YSYEKL. The CDR3 spans 13 residues. The CDR3 loop is CASSQDGTKAQFF. The CDR3 DNA is TGCGCCAGCAGCCAAGATGGGACTAAAGCGCAGTTCTTC.

This rearrangement joins TRBV10-1 to TRBJ2-1, with D possibly being TRBD1 (5 bases). In germline, CDR1 is WNHNN, CDR2 SYGVQD (reference sequence). The ends were cut back, 3 bases at V and 1 base at J, with 25 bases in the middle. This CDR3 region has 20 residues. The DNA of the CDR3 is TGCGCCAGCAGTGACCAGGTAGGGGCGAGCACTATGAATTCCTACAATGAGCAGTTCTTC. This sequence encodes CASSDQVGASTMNSYNEQFF.

The gene calls are TRBV30 and TRBJ2-7, with TRBD1 matching over 8 bases. The length of the CDR3 is 13 residues. In germline, CDR1 is GTSNPN, CDR2 SVGIG (reference sequence). Germline trimming cut 2 bases from V and 2 bases from J; bases unmatched to any gene: 2. Here the CDR3 reads CAWSQGAAYEQYV. Here the CDR3 DNA reads TGTGCCTGGAGTCAGGGGGCGGCCTACGAGCAGTACGTC.

The chain uses TRBV24-1 and TRBJ1-2; TRBD1 matches 9 bases. V gave up 4 bases and J gave up 3 bases; unmatched junction bases: 5. Germline CDR1 and CDR2: KGHDR and SFDVKD. This CDR3 has 15 residues. CDR3 sequence: CATSDGQGNDYGYTF. The CDR3 DNA reads TGTGCCACCAGTGACGGACAGGGGAATGACTATGGCTACACCTTC.

This chain uses TRBV5-1 with TRBJ2-3, with D perhaps TRBD1 (5 bases). This CDR3 is built from 16 residues. Between the trimmed V and J ends, which lost 2 bases and 0 bases, there was a span of 13 bases. Per the germline V gene, CDR1 is SGHRS and CDR2 is YFSETQ. CDR3 amino acids: CASSLNTGQSTDTQYF. Written as DNA, the CDR3 is TGCGCCAGCAGCTTAAATACCGGACAAAGCACAGATACGCAGTATTTT.

This clone came up a few times. This sequence joins TRBV7-8 and TRBJ2-7; no reliable D call. CDR3 length: 14 amino acids. Germline V gene lookup returns CDR1 SGHVS and CDR2 FQNEAQ. V gave up 3 bases and J gave up 3 bases, with 12 bases separating them. The CDR3 reads CASSFSRSSYEQYV. The CDR3 coding sequence is TGTGCCAGCAGCTTTTCTCGGAGTAGCTACGAGCAGTACGTC.

The chain links TRBV11-2 to TRBJ1-6; D is possibly TRBD1 (5 bases). The CDR3 is 14 residues long. Between the trimmed V and J ends, which lost 0 bases and 9 bases, there was a span of 9 bases. Germline values: CDR1 SGHAT, CDR2 FQNNGV. CDR3 nucleotide sequence: TGTGCCAGCAGCTTAGACGGGGGAGGTTCACCCCTCCACTTT. This sequence encodes CASSLDGGGSPLHF.

V and J are TRBV6-5 and TRBJ1-2; a possible D gene is TRBD1 (6 bases). Trimming shortened V by 6 bases and J by 8 bases, and 16 bases separated the two germline ends. The germline CDR1 and CDR2 sequences are MNHEY and SVGAGI. The CDR3 totals 13 residues. The CDR3 DNA is TGTGCCAGCAGAGTACAGGGAATCAGCGGCTACACCTTC. It yields the protein CASRVQGISGYTF.

V is TRBV19 and J is TRBJ1-1; D might be TRBD1 (5 bases). This CDR3 region has 14 residues. V was clipped by 4 bases and J by 3 bases, with 12 bases between them. The germline gives CDR1 LNHDA, CDR2 SQIVND (reference sequence). CDR3 coding DNA: TGTGCCAGTAGTACCAGGGTTGGGGACACTGAAGCTTTCTTT. Amino acid sequence: CASSTRVGDTEAFF.

This clone was found once. This rearrangement joins TRBV5-1 to TRBJ2-3; D gene uncertain. CDR3 length: 15 residues. V was pared by 2 bases and J by 0 bases, with 10 bases between. Germline V gene data show CDR1 as SGHRS and CDR2 as YFSETQ. The DNA of the CDR3 is TGCGCCAGCAGCTTAGATTCACTCAGCACAGATACGCAGTATTTT. Translated, it gives CASSLDSLSTDTQYF.

The J gene is TRBJ2-5, the V gene TRBV19; perhaps TRBD1 as D (5 bases). CDR1 is LNHDA, CDR2 SQIVND, per germline (reference sequence). V was shortened by 0 bases and J by 2 bases, with 7 bases between the two germline ends. The CDR3 length is 14 residues. This CDR3 reads CASSIDRDQETQYF. CDR3 bases: TGTGCCAGTAGTATAGACAGGGATCAAGAGACCCAGTACTTC.

The rearrangement uses TRBV5-4 and TRBJ2-3; possibly TRBD1 for D (5 bases). The CDR3 loop spans 13 amino acids. Trimming left V 0 bases short and J 4 bases short, with 6 bases between. CDR1 is SGHNT, CDR2 YYREEE, per germline (reference sequence). CDR3 DNA sequence: TGTGCCAGCAGCTTGGACAGGCCAGATACGCAGTATTTT. Translated: CASSLDRPDTQYF.